The T cell receptor (beta chain) described here comes from a study of T-cell memory formation after mild COVID-19. V was clipped by 4 bases and J by 4 bases, with 18 bases between them. Germline CDR1 is SEHNR and CDR2 is FQNEAQ (reference sequence). This CDR3 contains 16 residues. TCRdb itself ran the 5' RACE reads through MiXCR, one entry per CDR3 protein. Of fewer than 450,000 distinct CDR3 sequences in the sample, roughly a quarter were seen once. Material: PBMCs or a T cell subset sorted from them (not recorded which). The TCR was taken from an adult woman who had mild COVID-19 (a few samples of this study predate the infection). Cell type and time point are not known. The chain combines TRBV7-9 with TRBJ2-3; possibly TRBD1 for D (6 bases). The CDR3 loop is CASSSPGHPLADTQYF. In DNA, the CDR3 is TGTGCCAGCAGCTCCCCGGGACACCCCTTGGCAGATACGCAGTATTTT.